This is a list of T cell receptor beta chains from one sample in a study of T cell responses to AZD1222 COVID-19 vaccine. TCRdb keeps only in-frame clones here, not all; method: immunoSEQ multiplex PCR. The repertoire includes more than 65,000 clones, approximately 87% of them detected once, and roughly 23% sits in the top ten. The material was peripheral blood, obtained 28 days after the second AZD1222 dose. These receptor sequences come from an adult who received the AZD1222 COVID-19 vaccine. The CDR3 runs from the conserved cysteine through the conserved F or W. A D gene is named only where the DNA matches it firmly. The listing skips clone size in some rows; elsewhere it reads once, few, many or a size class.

CDR3 DNA: TGTGCCAGCAGCCCCAGAGGACAACGGGAAGGTGGCTACACCTTC; CDR3 protein: CASSPRGQREGGYTF; D gene: .; J gene: TRBJ1-2; clone size: .; V gene: TRBV7-6
CDR3 DNA: TGTGCCAGCAGCTTTTTTAACAACGAGCAGTACTTC; CDR3 protein: CASSFFNNEQYF; D gene: .; J gene: TRBJ2-7; clone size: .; V gene: TRBV5-8
CDR3 DNA: TGTGCCAGCACCCCGGGACAGCCGAACACTGAAGCTTTCTTT; CDR3 protein: CASTPGQPNTEAFF; D gene: TRBD1; J gene: TRBJ1-1; clone size: .; V gene: TRBV5-4
CDR3 DNA: TGTGCCAGTAGTATCCGGGAGGCCAGGAGTCAGCCCCAGCATTTT; CDR3 protein: CASSIREARSQPQHF; D gene: .; J gene: TRBJ1-5; clone size: .; V gene: TRBV19
CDR3 DNA: TGTGCCAGCCTTGCTAGCGGGGCCAGGGAGACCCAGTACTTC; CDR3 protein: CASLASGARETQYF; D gene: TRBD2; J gene: TRBJ2-5; clone size: .; V gene: TRBV6-5
CDR3 DNA: TGTGCCAGCAGTTACCTTCCCCGGGTAAAAACTGAAGCTTTCTTT; CDR3 protein: CASSYLPRVKTEAFF; D gene: .; J gene: TRBJ1-1; clone size: .; V gene: TRBV6-5
CDR3 DNA: TGTGCCAGCAGCCCCGTAGCGGGGGCGTACGAGCAGTACTTC; CDR3 protein: CASSPVAGAYEQYF; D gene: TRBD2; J gene: TRBJ2-7; clone size: .; V gene: TRBV5-5
CDR3 DNA: TGCGCCAGCAGGTTAGGGGGCTATAATTCACCCCTCCACTTT; CDR3 protein: CASRLGGYNSPLHF; D gene: .; J gene: TRBJ1-6; clone size: .; V gene: TRBV5-1
CDR3 DNA: TGCGCCAGCAGTGAGACAGGGATCGGGTCCGGGGAGCTGTTTTTT; CDR3 protein: CASSETGIGSGELFF; D gene: .; J gene: TRBJ2-2; clone size: once; V gene: TRBV10-2
CDR3 DNA: TGCGCCAGCAGAGCCGGGACTAGCGTTTCAGATACGCAGTATTTT; CDR3 protein: CASRAGTSVSDTQYF; D gene: TRBD2; J gene: TRBJ2-3; clone size: .; V gene: TRBV5-1
CDR3 DNA: TGTGCCACCAGCAGAGAGTCGGGGGCTAACTATGGCTACACCTTC; CDR3 protein: CATSRESGANYGYTF; D gene: .; J gene: TRBJ1-2; clone size: once; V gene: TRBV15
CDR3 DNA: TGCAGCGTTCGACATAGCAATCAGCCCCAGCATTTT; CDR3 protein: CSVRHSNQPQHF; D gene: .; J gene: TRBJ1-5; clone size: once; V gene: TRBV29-1
CDR3 DNA: TGTGCCAGCAGCTCCCAATTCGTAGATACGCAGTATTTT; CDR3 protein: CASSSQFVDTQYF; D gene: .; J gene: TRBJ2-3; clone size: .; V gene: TRBV11-2
CDR3 DNA: TGCGCCAGCAGCTTAAGTACAGGGCCTTCTGGGGCCAACGTCCTGACTTTC; CDR3 protein: CASSLSTGPSGANVLTF; D gene: .; J gene: TRBJ2-6; clone size: .; V gene: TRBV5-1
CDR3 DNA: TGTGCCAGCAGCTTAGACTTCGCGGGGGGAAACACCATATATTTT; CDR3 protein: CASSLDFAGGNTIYF; D gene: .; J gene: TRBJ1-3; clone size: .; V gene: TRBV7-8
CDR3 DNA: TGTGCCAGCAGTCAGACTAGCGGGAGGGCCTTGGGCGGGGAGCTGTTTTTT; CDR3 protein: CASSQTSGRALGGELFF; D gene: TRBD2; J gene: TRBJ2-2; clone size: .; V gene: TRBV2
CDR3 DNA: TGTGCCAGCAGCTTGGGGACTAGCAGAACAGATACGCAGTATTTT; CDR3 protein: CASSLGTSRTDTQYF; D gene: TRBD2; J gene: TRBJ2-3; clone size: once; V gene: TRBV5-4
CDR3 DNA: TGTGCCAGCAGTCTGTCGGGACAGGGAAATTCACCCCTCCACTTT; CDR3 protein: CASSLSGQGNSPLHF; D gene: TRBD1; J gene: TRBJ1-6; clone size: .; V gene: TRBV6-5
CDR3 DNA: TGTGCCAGCAGTCGGGGGCAGCTCCACCCAAGCGACAGCTCTGGAAACACCATATATTTT; CDR3 protein: CASSRGQLHPSDSSGNTIYF; D gene: .; J gene: TRBJ1-3; clone size: once; V gene: TRBV6-6
CDR3 DNA: TGTGCCAGCAGCGTAGTGGGGGACCAAGAGACCCAGTACTTC; CDR3 protein: CASSVVGDQETQYF; D gene: .; J gene: TRBJ2-5; clone size: once; V gene: TRBV9
CDR3 DNA: TGTGCCAGCAGCCTTACCGACAGACTCTTCGAAGCTTTCTTT; CDR3 protein: CASSLTDRLFEAFF; D gene: .; J gene: TRBJ1-1; clone size: few; V gene: TRBV7-6
CDR3 DNA: TGCGCCAGCAGCCAGGAAAAGGGGGTGCAGTACTTC; CDR3 protein: CASSQEKGVQYF; D gene: .; J gene: TRBJ2-7; clone size: .; V gene: TRBV4-1